This TCR beta chain originates from a study of blood T cell repertoires in COVID-19. Looking at the study overall: There were acute and convalescent COVID-19 samples, and they came from the United States, Italy and Spain. PBMCs, B-cell-depleted T cells, or T cells provided the cDNA or gDNA that made up the material.

Authors' analysis steps: Researchers report that nucleated cell counts were estimated from reference gene primer amplification. Only in-frame clones appear in the TCRdb table, and some are missing; sequencing was by immunoSEQ multiplex PCR. Clone size and V and J calls were adopted from that table, with D and trimming inferred from the DNA. Of about 200,000 clones in the sample, 85% to 90% were seen once. V trimming: 7 bases; J trimming: 5 bases; junction bases outside the gene matches: 9. Germline CDR1 and CDR2: MNHEY and SVGAGI. The CDR3 runs 14 residues. Sequenced input: peripheral blood. The chain joins TRBV6-5 to TRBJ1-2, with TRBD1 identical over 8 bases. This receptor was obtained from an older man with acute or convalescent COVID-19. The CDR3 nucleotides are TGTGCCAGCAATTCCGGGACAGGCTCTTATGGCTACACCTTC. Translation gives CASNSGTGSYGYTF.